These 31 T cell receptor beta chains originate from one sample sequenced in a study of shared clonotypes between healthy human individuals (dated by TCRdb to the early 2020s). The library was prepared using the immunoSEQ multiplex PCR assay. TCRdb took this table from immuneACCESS and kept in-frame rearrangements with V and J called. Such tables lack part of the clones; where checked against another copy, unresolved V genes explain under half of the gap, and the rest is unexplained. In this sample the table shows approximately 1.9 million clones, just over 90% of which occur a single time. Of the sample, approximately 1.6% falls within the top ten clones. For the CD8 naive samples, CD45RO-negative cells were positively selected for CCR7, yielding a CD45RA+CCR7+ population from which TemRA cells were excluded. Input material: naive CD8+ T cells from PBMCs. The cell subset or site label, as the study defines it: CD45RA+CCR7+. These receptor sequences come from a man younger than 35 in good health. Some clones in this sample may be carry-over from other donors' samples.

This clone occurred a few times. This chain joins TRBV2 and TRBJ1-5, with TRBD1 matching 7 bases. Per the germline V gene, CDR1 is SNHLY and CDR2 is FYNNEI. The CDR3 totals 15 residues. J gave up 2 bases and V 2 bases, and 3 bases lay outside the gene matches. The CDR3 nucleotides read TGTGCCAGCAGTGAACACAGGGGCGGCAATCAGCCCCAGCATTTT. Translating it yields CASSEHRGGNQPQHF.

J is TRBJ2-7 and V is TRBV15, with a possible D match to TRBD1 (6 bases). CDR1 LNHNV and CDR2 YYDKDF come from the germline V gene (reference sequence). The CDR3 is 15 residues long. Trimming pared 3 bases from V and 0 bases from J, leaving 12 bases between. The CDR3 DNA reads as TGTGCCACCAGCAGGTTACAGGGAATCTCCTACGAGCAGTACTTC. As protein: CATSRLQGISYEQYF.

The chain couples TRBV12-5 to TRBJ2-1; D might be TRBD2 (6 bases). The CDR3 spans 16 residues. The germline gives CDR1 LGHNT, CDR2 FRNRAP. The V and J ends lost 1 base and 3 bases respectively, with 13 bases between them. The CDR3 DNA follows: TGTGCTAGTGGTTTGGGGAGGGGCTTCGGCTACAATGAGCAGTTCTTC. Protein: CASGLGRGFGYNEQFF.

V usage is TRBV11-2 and J usage is TRBJ1-1; D call uncertain. CDR3 length: 11 residues. The germline V and J ends were trimmed by 1 base and 7 bases, with 4 bases remaining between them. Germline-derived CDR1 and CDR2 are SGHAT and FQNNGV. This CDR3 is CASSLGFEAFF. CDR3 sequence (DNA): TGTGCCAGCAGCTTAGGATTTGAAGCTTTCTTT.

This chain joins TRBV9 and TRBJ1-2, with TRBD1 matching 10 bases. CDR1 SGDLS and CDR2 YYNGEE come from the germline V gene. V lost 4 bases to trimming and J lost 6 bases; unmatched junction nucleotides: 6. The CDR3 is made up of 14 amino acids. In DNA, the CDR3 is TGTGCCAGCAGCCAGGGGACAGGGGTGGATGGCTACACCTTC. Protein sequence: CASSQGTGVDGYTF.

The chain joins TRBV9 to TRBJ1-2, with a weak D call TRBD1 (6 bases). Germline values: CDR1 SGDLS, CDR2 YYNGEE. The length of the CDR3 is 15 residues. Trimming left V 1 base short and J 6 bases short, with 16 bases between. The CDR3 reads CASSVSPGTGHGYTF. CDR3 in DNA: TGTGCCAGCAGCGTAAGCCCCGGAACAGGGCATGGCTACACCTTC.

With respect to this clone: Other DNA sequences in this sample translate to the same CDR3. This rearrangement joins TRBV19 to TRBJ2-1; D might be TRBD2 (5 bases). This CDR3 comprises 12 residues. Germline CDR1 LNHDA, CDR2 SQIVND (reference sequence). The germline V and J ends were trimmed by 3 bases and 8 bases, with 8 bases remaining between them. In nucleotides, the CDR3 is TGTGCCAGTAGTATCTTGAGGGATGAGCAGTTCTTC. Protein: CASSILRDEQFF.

A single count supports this clone. The rearrangement joins TRBV4-3 to TRBJ1-4, with 9 positions matching TRBD1. With V trimmed by 0 bases and J by 1 base, 6 bases remained unmatched. Per the germline V gene, CDR1 is LGHNA and CDR2 is YSLEER. The CDR3 sequence is 18 residues long. CDR3 nucleotides: TGCGCCAGCAGCCAAGATGGGACAGGGTTGGAAACTAATGAAAAACTGTTTTTT. It yields the protein CASSQDGTGLETNEKLFF.

The V call is TRBV19, the J call TRBJ2-1; D is perhaps TRBD2 (6 bases). CDR1 is LNHDA, CDR2 SQIVND, per germline (reference sequence). CDR3 size: 15 residues. The ends were cut back, 1 base at V and 4 bases at J, with 11 bases in the middle. The CDR3, as DNA: TGTGCCAGTAGTATAGTATTCGGGGGTTACAATGAGCAGTTCTTC. Protein: CASSIVFGGYNEQFF.

The chain carries TRBV7-2 and TRBJ2-7; 10 nucleotides align to TRBD2. Germline trimming cut 4 bases from V and 3 bases from J; bases unmatched to any gene: 9. Germline CDR1 is SGHTA and CDR2 is FQGNSA. The CDR3 runs to 16 residues. CDR3 DNA sequence: TGTGCCAGCAGCTATCCCGTAGCGGGAGGAGTCTACGAGCAGTACTTC. Residues: CASSYPVAGGVYEQYF.

The chain is built from TRBV27 and TRBJ2-7; D is undetermined. The V end was cut by 3 bases, the J end by 5 bases, with 11 bases between. In germline, CDR1 is MNHEY, CDR2 SMNVEV (reference sequence). This CDR3 comprises 13 residues. For the CDR3, the DNA is TGTGCCAGCAGTTTGGACCCCTGGAACGAGCAGTACTTC. Protein product: CASSLDPWNEQYF.

The genes are TRBV11-2 and TRBJ1-3; possibly TRBD1 for D (5 bases). Germline CDR1 reads SGHAT; CDR2 reads FQNNGV. The ends were cut back, 1 base at V and 0 bases at J, with 10 bases in the middle. This CDR3 has 16 residues. The CDR3 coding sequence is TGTGCCAGCAGCTTAGCAGGGCCCTTCTCTGGAAACACCATATATTTT. Amino acids: CASSLAGPFSGNTIYF.

This sequence joins TRBV28 and TRBJ1-6; weak D call: TRBD1 (6 bases). Trimming took off 8 bases at V and 7 bases at J, with 12 bases between the two ends. CDR1 MDHEN and CDR2 SYDVKM come from the germline V gene. CDR3 length: 13 residues. As DNA, the CDR3 is TGTGCCAGCCAGTGGACAGACAATTCACCCCTCCACTTT. Protein product: CASQWTDNSPLHF.

The chain recombines TRBV15 with TRBJ1-3, with D possibly being TRBD1 (5 bases). Trimming took off 3 bases at V and 1 base at J, with 7 bases between the two ends. The CDR3 covers 14 residues. CDR1 LNHNV and CDR2 YYDKDF come from the germline V gene (reference sequence). CDR3 loop: CATSSGGSGNTIYF. The DNA for the CDR3 is TGTGCCACCAGCAGTGGGGGATCTGGAAACACCATATATTTT.

The gene calls are TRBV7-9 and TRBJ2-5; possibly TRBD1 or TRBD2 for D (5 bases each). Germline-derived CDR1 and CDR2 are SEHNR and FQNEAQ (reference sequence). The V end was cut by 5 bases, the J end by 4 bases, with 17 bases between. The CDR3 has 15 amino acids. CDR3 in amino acids: CASSNRPGSVETQYF. The CDR3 region has the DNA TGTGCCAGCAGCAACAGGCCGGGATCGGTAGAGACCCAGTACTTC.

The V and J genes are TRBV6-5 and TRBJ2-7; 8 positions agree with TRBD2. This CDR3 region has 15 residues. Germline CDR1 MNHEY, CDR2 SVGAGI. Germline trimming cut 6 bases from V and 0 bases from J; bases unmatched to any gene: 7. This CDR3 reads CASSSAGASSYEQYF. CDR3 bases: TGTGCCAGCAGCTCAGCGGGAGCTTCCTCCTACGAGCAGTACTTC.

The gene calls are TRBV19 and TRBJ1-5; TRBD1 aligns across 9 bases. Losses at the gene ends were 5 bases for V and 5 bases for J; bases not matched to a gene: 7. There are 15 residues in the CDR3. Germline V gives CDR1 LNHDA, CDR2 SQIVND (reference sequence). The CDR3 coding sequence is TGTGCCAGTAGTCCAGAGACAGGGGGGCATCAGCCCCAGCATTTT. Translation: CASSPETGGHQPQHF. Looking up the rest from reference TRBV19 and TRBJ1-5 gives the full variable domain: DGGITQSPKYLFRKEGQNVTLSCEQNLNHDAMYWYRQDPGQGLRLIYYSQIVNDFQKGDIAEGYSVSREKKESFPLTVTSAQKNPTAFYLCASSPETGGHQPQHFGDGTRLSIL.

This chain connects TRBV19 to TRBJ2-1; D perhaps matches TRBD1 (7 bases). Germline lookup yields CDR1 LNHDA and CDR2 SQIVND (reference sequence). V was cut by 3 bases and J by 2 bases, with 20 bases left in between. This CDR3 region has 18 residues. DNA of the CDR3: TGTGCCAGTAGTATGGCAGGGGGGAAGCGGAACACCTACAATGAGCAGTTCTTC. It specifies CASSMAGGKRNTYNEQFF.

The gene calls are TRBV4-1 and TRBJ2-3; 9 nucleotides align to TRBD2. V shed 5 bases and J 2 bases; nucleotides not matched to a gene: 14. This CDR3 spans 18 amino acids. Germline values: CDR1 MGHRA, CDR2 YSYEKL. CDR3 loop: CASSSRFIAGATTDTQYF. The DNA for the CDR3 is TGCGCCAGCAGCTCCCGTTTTATAGCGGGAGCCACCACAGATACGCAGTATTTT.

The chain carries TRBV7-6 and TRBJ2-1; possible D gene TRBD1, 6 bases. Trimming took 5 bases from V and 1 from J, leaving 12 bases between them. CDR1 is SGHVS and CDR2 is FNYEAQ in the germline V gene. This CDR3 contains 15 residues. CDR3 residues: CASSPTGTSYNEQFF. The CDR3 coding sequence is TGTGCCAGCAGCCCCACCGGGACATCCTACAATGAGCAGTTCTTC.

The rearrangement uses TRBV7-9 and TRBJ1-1; TRBD1 aligns across 8 bases. With 3 bases clipped from V and 0 bases from J, the junction kept 3 bases outside the gene matches. This CDR3 has 15 amino acids. Germline CDR1 and CDR2: SEHNR and FQNEAQ (reference sequence). The CDR3 bases are TGTGCCAGCAGCTTTCGACAGGGGATGAACACTGAAGCTTTCTTT. Translating gives CASSFRQGMNTEAFF.

On this clone: The identical CDR3 is also encoded by other nucleotide sequences in the sample. The chain has TRBV9 and TRBJ2-7; maybe TRBD1 (6 bases). This CDR3 contains 14 residues. CDR1 SGDLS and CDR2 YYNGEE come from the germline V gene. V dropped 3 bases and J dropped 3 bases, with 13 bases sitting between them. This CDR3 is CASSDRDNSYEQYF. The CDR3 nucleotides are TGTGCCAGCAGCGACCGGGACAACAGCTACGAGCAGTACTTC.

This chain uses TRBV6-1 with TRBJ2-7; 7 bases fit TRBD2. V gave up 6 bases and J gave up 3 bases; unmatched junction bases: 8. The CDR3 consists of 14 residues. Germline CDR1 reads MNHNS; CDR2 reads SASEGT. Here the CDR3 DNA reads TGTGCCAGCAGGGGGTTGCGGGAGAGCTACGAGCAGTACTTC. Translating gives CASRGLRESYEQYF.

Remarks on this clone: The sample contains more than one DNA sequence encoding this CDR3. The chain carries TRBV29-1 and TRBJ2-1, with D perhaps matching TRBD2 (8 bases). Germline assignment: CDR1 SQVTM and CDR2 ANQGSEA. V was cut by 7 bases and J by 0 bases, with 13 bases left in between. The CDR3 length is 14 residues. Written as DNA, the CDR3 is TGCAGCGCGGGAGGGGGCAGCTCCTACAATGAGCAGTTCTTC. This sequence encodes CSAGGGSSYNEQFF.

The V and J genes are TRBV4-1 and TRBJ2-7, with D perhaps matching TRBD2 (6 bases). There are 16 residues in the CDR3. V was clipped by 1 base and J by 2 bases, with 15 bases between them. Germline assignment: CDR1 MGHRA and CDR2 YSYEKL. The CDR3 region has the DNA TGCGCCAGCAGCCAAGTATACCGGGACTCGACCTACGAGCAGTACTTC. Protein: CASSQVYRDSTYEQYF.

The V gene is TRBV29-1, the J gene TRBJ2-2; perhaps D is TRBD1 or TRBD2 (5 bases each). Trimming cost V 4 bases and J 4 bases, with 13 bases left between them. Germline loops: CDR1 SQVTM, CDR2 ANQGSEA. The CDR3 is made up of 14 amino acids. DNA of the CDR3: TGCAGCGTTGGATGGGGGTCGGGCACCGGGGAGCTGTTTTTT. Amino acids: CSVGWGSGTGELFF.

The J gene is TRBJ1-2, the V gene TRBV6-5, with a possible D match to TRBD1 (6 bases). CDR3 length: 15 residues. Trimming shortened V by 1 base and J by 0 bases, and 9 bases separated the two germline ends. Germline loops: CDR1 MNHEY, CDR2 SVGAGI. The CDR3 is CASSYLDSSNYGYTF. The CDR3 region has the DNA TGTGCCAGCAGTTACTTGGACAGTTCTAACTATGGCTACACCTTC.

Remarks on this clone: Additional DNA sequences in this sample encode the identical CDR3. The CDR3 DNA reads TGCGCCAGCAGCGATCGGAACTATGGCTACACCTTC. This translates into CASSDRNYGYTF. This chain connects TRBV5-1 to TRBJ1-2; D call uncertain. The CDR3 is made up of 12 amino acids. Trimming cost V 4 bases and J 2 bases, with 6 bases left between them. The germline V gene has CDR1 SGHRS and CDR2 YFSETQ.

The chain carries TRBV9 and TRBJ1-1; a possible D gene is TRBD1 (5 bases). The V gene's germline CDR1 is SGDLS and CDR2 YYNGEE. There are 15 residues in the CDR3. V was shortened by 0 bases and J by 3 bases, with 12 bases between the two germline ends. The CDR3 sequence: CASSVGAGLDTEAFF. The CDR3 coding sequence is TGTGCCAGCAGCGTAGGGGCAGGGCTAGACACTGAAGCTTTCTTT.

The chain combines TRBV19 with TRBJ2-5, with 8 bases aligning to TRBD2. The CDR3 sequence is 16 residues long. In germline, CDR1 is LNHDA, CDR2 SQIVND (reference sequence). V lost 5 bases to trimming and J lost 1 base; unmatched junction nucleotides: 9. CDR3 loop: CASSPWASGLQETQYF. CDR3 DNA: TGTGCCAGTAGTCCCTGGGCTAGCGGGCTCCAAGAGACCCAGTACTTC. Together with reference TRBV19 and TRBJ2-5, the CDR3 gives the full variable domain: DGGITQSPKYLFRKEGQNVTLSCEQNLNHDAMYWYRQDPGQGLRLIYYSQIVNDFQKGDIAEGYSVSREKKESFPLTVTSAQKNPTAFYLCASSPWASGLQETQYFGPGTRLLVL.

V and J are TRBV7-9 and TRBJ1-5; D unresolved. The CDR3 sequence is 14 residues long. Between the trimmed V and J ends, which lost 5 bases and 7 bases, there was a span of 15 bases. Germline CDR1 SEHNR, CDR2 FQNEAQ (reference sequence). In nucleotides, the CDR3 is TGTGCCAGCAGCCCCGACTCTGGTCTACAGCCCCAGCATTTT. Protein product: CASSPDSGLQPQHF. The whole variable domain, filled in from reference TRBV7-9 and TRBJ1-5, reads DTGVSQNPRHKITKRGQNVTFRCDPISEHNRLYWYRQTLGQGPEFLTYFQNEAQLEKSRLLSDRFSAERPKGSFSTLEIQRTEQGDSAMYLCASSPDSGLQPQHFGDGTRLSIL.